The 4 T cell receptor beta chains below were found in one sample sequenced in a study of blood T cells in healthy people across ages. Sample-barcoded 5' priming and a J-beta primer mix drove a second PCR of about 6 to 12 cycles. TCRdb fed the 5' RACE reads into MiXCR, producing one record per CDR3 protein. There are hundreds of thousands of distinct CDR3 sequences in the sample; under 55% occur only once, and under 20% lies in the top ten. Sequenced input: blood. The receptor set was obtained from a man between 60 and 70 years old in good health.

This clonotype was found a few times. The gene calls are TRBV6-2 or TRBV6-3 and TRBJ2-7, with unresolved D. CDR1 MNHEY and CDR2 SVGEGT come from the germline V gene. Trimming took off 4 bases at V and 3 bases at J, with 13 bases between the two ends. This CDR3 region has 14 residues. CDR3 nucleotide sequence: TGTGCCAGCAGTTTCGCCGGGCCGATCTACGAGCAGTACTTC. Protein product: CASSFAGPIYEQYF.

V gene TRBV5-4 combines with J gene TRBJ2-1; D gene unclear. The CDR3 is 12 residues long. V lost 4 bases and J 7 bases, leaving 9 bases between the germline ends. Germline V gives CDR1 SGHNT, CDR2 YYREEE (reference sequence). The CDR3 loop is CASSDLVNEQFF. The CDR3 region has the DNA TGTGCCAGCAGCGATCTAGTAAATGAGCAGTTCTTC.

This clonotype showed up just a few times. This may be a read error, as it is one base from a much larger clone. This chain uses TRBV20-1 with TRBJ2-1, with D unclear. Germline CDR1 DFQATT, CDR2 SNEGSKA (reference sequence). V dropped 6 bases and J dropped 13 bases, with 19 bases sitting between them. CDR3 length: 12 amino acids. CDR3 sequence (DNA): TGCAGTGCCAAGACAAACGAGGAGACCCAGTTCTTC. Encoded protein: CSAKTNEETQFF.

This clonotype has a handful of counts. V and J are TRBV6-1 and TRBJ2-7, with 12 bases identical to TRBD2. V lost 6 bases to trimming and J lost 2 bases; unmatched junction nucleotides: 5. The CDR3 runs 15 residues. Germline V lookup: CDR1 MNHNS, CDR2 SASEGT. CDR3 in amino acids: CASRRASGGAYEQYF. The CDR3 nucleotides read TGTGCCAGCAGGCGAGCTAGCGGGGGGGCCTACGAGCAGTACTTC.